This TCR beta chain was observed in a study of T cells in localized non-small cell lung cancer. Germline V CDR1 and CDR2: MNHNS, SASEGT. V was shortened by 0 bases and J by 3 bases, with 12 bases between the two germline ends. This CDR3 contains 15 residues. TCRdb's table, derived via immunoSEQ multiplex PCR, lists solely in-frame clones and lacks some. Here the sample spans around 23,000 clones, about nine tenths being singletons. Study-level findings and limits: Adjacent lung exhibited a median of about 50 among the 100 most abundant tumor clones. Adjacent uninvolved lung tissue had the highest T cell clonality, exceeding tumor. Without multi-region sequencing, intratumor heterogeneity could not be excluded.

With respect to this clone: Its specificity is unknown.

Sequenced here: peripheral blood, sampled before any cancer treatment. The chain employs TRBV6-1 and TRBJ2-7, with unresolved D. The TCR originated in a woman aged 40-70 years with stage I lung adenocarcinoma. As DNA, the CDR3 is TGTGCCAGCAGTGAAGCCCTTTCCCCCGTCTACGAGCAGTACTTC. Translated, it gives CASSEALSPVYEQYF.